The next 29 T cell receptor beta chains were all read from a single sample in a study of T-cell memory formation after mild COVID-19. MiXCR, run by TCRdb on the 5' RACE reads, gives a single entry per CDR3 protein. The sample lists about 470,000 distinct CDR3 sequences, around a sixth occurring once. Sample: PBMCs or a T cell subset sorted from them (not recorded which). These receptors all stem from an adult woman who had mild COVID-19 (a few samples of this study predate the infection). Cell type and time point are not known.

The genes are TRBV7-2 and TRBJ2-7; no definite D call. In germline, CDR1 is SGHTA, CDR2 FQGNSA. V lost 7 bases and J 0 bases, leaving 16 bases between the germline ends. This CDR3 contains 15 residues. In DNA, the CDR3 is TGTGCCAGCACCCTGGAAGGCGAAACCTCCTACGAGCAGTACTTC. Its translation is CASTLEGETSYEQYF.

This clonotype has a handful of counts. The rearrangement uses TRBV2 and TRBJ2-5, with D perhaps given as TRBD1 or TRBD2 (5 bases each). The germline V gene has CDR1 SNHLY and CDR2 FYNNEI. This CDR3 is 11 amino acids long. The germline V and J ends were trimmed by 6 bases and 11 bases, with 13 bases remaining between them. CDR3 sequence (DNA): TGTGCCAGCAGCGGGACCCGGCCGCAGTACTTC. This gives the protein CASSGTRPQYF.

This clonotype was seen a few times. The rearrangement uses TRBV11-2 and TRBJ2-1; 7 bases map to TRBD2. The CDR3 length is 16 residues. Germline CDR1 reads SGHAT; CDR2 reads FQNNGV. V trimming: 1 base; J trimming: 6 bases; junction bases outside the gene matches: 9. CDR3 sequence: CASSLALRGNFNEQFF. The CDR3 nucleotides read TGTGCCAGCAGCTTAGCCTTGCGGGGGAATTTCAATGAGCAGTTCTTC.

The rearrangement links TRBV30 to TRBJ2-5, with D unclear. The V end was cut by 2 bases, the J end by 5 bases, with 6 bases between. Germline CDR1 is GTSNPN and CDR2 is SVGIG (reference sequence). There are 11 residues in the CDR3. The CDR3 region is CAWSSPETQYF. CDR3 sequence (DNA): TGTGCCTGGAGTAGTCCTGAGACCCAGTACTTC.

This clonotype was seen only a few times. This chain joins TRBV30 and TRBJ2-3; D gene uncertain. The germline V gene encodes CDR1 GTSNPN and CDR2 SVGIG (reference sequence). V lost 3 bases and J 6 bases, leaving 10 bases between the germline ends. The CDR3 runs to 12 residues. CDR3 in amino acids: CAWSRSGDTQYF. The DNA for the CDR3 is TGTGCCTGGAGCCGGTCCGGTGATACGCAGTATTTT.

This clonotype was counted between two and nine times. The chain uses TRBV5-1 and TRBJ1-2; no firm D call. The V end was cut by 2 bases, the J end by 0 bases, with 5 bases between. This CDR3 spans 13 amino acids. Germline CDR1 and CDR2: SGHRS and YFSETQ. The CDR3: CASSLTPNYGYTF. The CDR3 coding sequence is TGCGCCAGCAGCTTAACCCCTAACTATGGCTACACCTTC.

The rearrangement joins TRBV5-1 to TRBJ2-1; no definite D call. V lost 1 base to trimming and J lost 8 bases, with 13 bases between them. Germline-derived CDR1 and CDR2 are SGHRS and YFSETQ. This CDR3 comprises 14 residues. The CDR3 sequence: CASSLLDPSDEQFF. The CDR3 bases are TGCGCCAGCAGCTTGCTGGACCCCTCCGATGAGCAGTTCTTC.

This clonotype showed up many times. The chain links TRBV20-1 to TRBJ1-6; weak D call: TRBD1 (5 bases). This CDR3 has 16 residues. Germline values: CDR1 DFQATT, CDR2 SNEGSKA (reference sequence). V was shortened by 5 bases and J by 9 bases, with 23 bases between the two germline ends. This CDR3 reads CSAVPLGLWGISPLHF. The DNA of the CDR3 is TGCAGTGCTGTACCCCTGGGACTCTGGGGGATTTCACCCCTCCACTTT.

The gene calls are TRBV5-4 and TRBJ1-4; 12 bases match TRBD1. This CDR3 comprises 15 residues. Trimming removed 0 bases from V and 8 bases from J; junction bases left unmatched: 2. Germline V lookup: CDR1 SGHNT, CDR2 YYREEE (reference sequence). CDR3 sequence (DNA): TGTGCCAGCAGCTTGGGGGGACAGGGGGCCGAAAAACTGTTTTTT. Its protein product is CASSLGGQGAEKLFF.

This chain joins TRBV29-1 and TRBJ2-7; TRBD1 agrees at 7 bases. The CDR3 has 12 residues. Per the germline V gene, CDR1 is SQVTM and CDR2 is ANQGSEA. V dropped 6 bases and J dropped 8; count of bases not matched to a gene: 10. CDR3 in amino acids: CSVLGDRDQQYF. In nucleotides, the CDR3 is TGCAGCGTACTCGGCGACAGGGACCAGCAGTACTTC.

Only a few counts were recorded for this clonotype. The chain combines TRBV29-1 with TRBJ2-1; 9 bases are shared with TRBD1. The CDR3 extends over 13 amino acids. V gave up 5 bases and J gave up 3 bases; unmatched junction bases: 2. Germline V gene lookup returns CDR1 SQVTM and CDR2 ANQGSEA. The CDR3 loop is CSVRTGVYNEQFF. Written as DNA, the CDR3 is TGCAGCGTTCGGACAGGGGTCTACAATGAGCAGTTCTTC.

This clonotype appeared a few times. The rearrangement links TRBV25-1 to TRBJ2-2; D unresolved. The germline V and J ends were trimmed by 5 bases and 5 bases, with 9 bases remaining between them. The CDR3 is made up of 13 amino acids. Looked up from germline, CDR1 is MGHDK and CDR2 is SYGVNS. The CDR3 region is CASSIAWTGELFF. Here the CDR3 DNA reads TGTGCCAGCAGTATCGCGTGGACCGGGGAGCTGTTTTTT.

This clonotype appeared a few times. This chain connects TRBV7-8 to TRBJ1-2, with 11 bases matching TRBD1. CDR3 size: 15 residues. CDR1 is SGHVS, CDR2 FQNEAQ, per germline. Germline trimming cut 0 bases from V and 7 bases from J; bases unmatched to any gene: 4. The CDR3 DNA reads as TGTGCCAGCAGCTTAGCGCGGACAGGGGGCATTGGCTACACCTTC. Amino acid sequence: CASSLARTGGIGYTF. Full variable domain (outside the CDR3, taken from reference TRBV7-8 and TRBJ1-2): GAGVSQSPRYKVAKRGQDVALRCDPISGHVSLFWYQQALGQGPEFLTYFQNEAQLDKSGLPSDRFFAERPEGSVSTLKIQRTQQEDSAVYLCASSLARTGGIGYTFGSGTRLTVV.

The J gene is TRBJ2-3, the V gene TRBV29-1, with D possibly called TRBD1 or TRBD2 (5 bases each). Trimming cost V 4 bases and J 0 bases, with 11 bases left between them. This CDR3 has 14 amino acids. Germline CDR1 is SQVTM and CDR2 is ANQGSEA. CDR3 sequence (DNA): TGCAGCGTTGCAGGGCCGGGGAGCACAGATACGCAGTATTTT. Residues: CSVAGPGSTDTQYF.

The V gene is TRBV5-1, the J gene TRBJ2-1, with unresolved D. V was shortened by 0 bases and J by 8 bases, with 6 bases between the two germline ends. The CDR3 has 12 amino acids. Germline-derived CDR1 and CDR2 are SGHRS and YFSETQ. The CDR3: CASSLEGYEQFF. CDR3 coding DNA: TGCGCCAGCAGCTTGGAAGGGTATGAGCAGTTCTTC.

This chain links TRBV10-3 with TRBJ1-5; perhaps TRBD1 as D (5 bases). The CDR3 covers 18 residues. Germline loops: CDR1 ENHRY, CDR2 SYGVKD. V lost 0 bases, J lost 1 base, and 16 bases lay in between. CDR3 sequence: CAISESGQGGSSNQPQHF. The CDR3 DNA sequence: TGTGCCATCAGTGAGTCTGGGCAGGGTGGCTCAAGCAATCAGCCCCAGCATTTT.

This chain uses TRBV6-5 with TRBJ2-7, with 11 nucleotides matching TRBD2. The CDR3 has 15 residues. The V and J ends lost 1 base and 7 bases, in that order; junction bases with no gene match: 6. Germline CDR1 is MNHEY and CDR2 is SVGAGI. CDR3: CASSYFSSGGYEQYF. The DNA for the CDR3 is TGTGCCAGCAGTTACTTCTCTAGCGGGGGGTATGAGCAGTACTTC.

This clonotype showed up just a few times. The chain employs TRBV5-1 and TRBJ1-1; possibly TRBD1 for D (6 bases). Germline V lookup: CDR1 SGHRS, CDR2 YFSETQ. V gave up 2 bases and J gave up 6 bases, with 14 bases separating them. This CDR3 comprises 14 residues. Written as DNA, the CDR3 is TGCGCCAGCAGCTTAACAGGGATGAGGGCTGAAGCTTTCTTT. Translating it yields CASSLTGMRAEAFF.

The DNA for the CDR3 is TGTGCCAGCAGTGGTTACAGGGGGACCTACGAGCAGTACTTC. Translating it yields CASSGYRGTYEQYF. This chain uses TRBV25-1 with TRBJ2-7, with 8 nucleotides matching TRBD1. V lost 4 bases, J lost 2 bases, and 4 bases stayed unmatched. The CDR3 runs to 14 residues. Germline CDR1 reads MGHDK; CDR2 reads SYGVNS.

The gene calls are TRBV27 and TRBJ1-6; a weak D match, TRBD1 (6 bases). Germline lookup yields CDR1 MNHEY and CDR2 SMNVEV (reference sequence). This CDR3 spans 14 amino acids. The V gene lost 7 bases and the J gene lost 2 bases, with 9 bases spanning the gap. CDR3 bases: TGTGCCAGCACTGGGGGCGCCTATAATTCACCCCTCCACTTT. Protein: CASTGGAYNSPLHF.

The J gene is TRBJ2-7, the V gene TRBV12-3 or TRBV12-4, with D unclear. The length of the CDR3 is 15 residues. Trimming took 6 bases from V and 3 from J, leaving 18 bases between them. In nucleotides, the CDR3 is TGTGCCAGCAGCACTCGACTCTCTGGAGACTACGAGCAGTACTTC. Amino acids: CASSTRLSGDYEQYF.

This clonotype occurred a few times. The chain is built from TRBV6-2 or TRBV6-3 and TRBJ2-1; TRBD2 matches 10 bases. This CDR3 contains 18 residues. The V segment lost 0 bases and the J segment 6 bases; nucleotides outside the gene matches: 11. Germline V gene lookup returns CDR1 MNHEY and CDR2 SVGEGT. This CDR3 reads CASSYSPPGLAKGNEQFF. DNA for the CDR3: TGTGCCAGCAGTTACTCTCCTCCGGGACTAGCGAAAGGCAATGAGCAGTTCTTC.

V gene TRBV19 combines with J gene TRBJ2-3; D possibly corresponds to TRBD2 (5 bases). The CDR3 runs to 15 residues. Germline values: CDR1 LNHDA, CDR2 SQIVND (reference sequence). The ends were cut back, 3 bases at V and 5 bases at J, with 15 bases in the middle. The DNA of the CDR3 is TGTGCCAGTAGTATTTCCCACGGACTTGAAGATACGCAGTATTTT. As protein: CASSISHGLEDTQYF.

Written as DNA, the CDR3 is TGCAGCGGGACTCCTAGCACAGATACGCAGTATTTT. Protein: CSGTPSTDTQYF. This chain joins TRBV29-1 and TRBJ2-3, with a possible D match to TRBD2 (5 bases). Trimming removed 7 bases at V and 0 bases at J, with 8 bases between. From germline, CDR1 is SQVTM and CDR2 ANQGSEA. There are 12 residues in the CDR3.

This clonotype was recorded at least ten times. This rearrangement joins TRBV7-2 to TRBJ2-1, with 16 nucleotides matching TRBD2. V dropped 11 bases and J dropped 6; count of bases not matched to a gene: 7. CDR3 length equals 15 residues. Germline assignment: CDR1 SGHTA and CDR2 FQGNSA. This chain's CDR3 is CAGTSGRAGGNEQFF. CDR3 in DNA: TGTGCCGGGACTAGCGGGAGGGCCGGGGGCAATGAGCAGTTCTTC.

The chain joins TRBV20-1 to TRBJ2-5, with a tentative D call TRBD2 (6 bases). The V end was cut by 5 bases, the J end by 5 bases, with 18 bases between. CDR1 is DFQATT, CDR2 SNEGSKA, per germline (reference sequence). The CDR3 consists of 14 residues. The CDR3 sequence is CSAPRGSPRETQYF. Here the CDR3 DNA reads TGCAGTGCTCCCCGGGGGAGCCCCAGGGAGACCCAGTACTTC.

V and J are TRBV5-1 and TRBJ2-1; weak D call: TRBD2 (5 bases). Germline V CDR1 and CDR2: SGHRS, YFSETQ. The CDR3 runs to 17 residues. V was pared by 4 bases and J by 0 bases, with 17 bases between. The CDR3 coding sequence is TGCGCCAGCAGCCCCCGGGGAATAGGCAGCTCCTACAATGAGCAGTTCTTC. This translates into CASSPRGIGSSYNEQFF.

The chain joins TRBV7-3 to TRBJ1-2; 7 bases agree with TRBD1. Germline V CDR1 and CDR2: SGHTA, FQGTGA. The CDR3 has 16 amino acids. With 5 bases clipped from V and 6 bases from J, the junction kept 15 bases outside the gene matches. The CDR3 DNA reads TGTGCCAGCAGCCATAACTGGGACAGTCCTACGCATGGCTACACCTTC. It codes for CASSHNWDSPTHGYTF.

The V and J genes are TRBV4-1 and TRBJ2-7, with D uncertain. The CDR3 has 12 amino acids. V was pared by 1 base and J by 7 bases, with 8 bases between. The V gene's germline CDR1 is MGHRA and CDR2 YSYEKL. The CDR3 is CASSQGLGEQYF. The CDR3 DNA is TGCGCCAGCAGCCAAGGATTGGGAGAGCAGTACTTC.